Below, 17 T cell receptor beta chains from the same sample are listed, as sequenced in a study of beta chain features in type 1 diabetes. Expressed TCRB transcripts got sequenced, as all isolated RNA was reverse transcribed. TCRdb's copy holds only in-frame clones and misses some; the assay was immunoSEQ multiplex PCR. The sample comprises hundreds of thousands of clones, around 15% of which are singletons, and 0.035% to 0.045% rests with the top ten. Whole-study results and caveats: A moderate, significant TCRB CDR3 shortening appeared in type 1 diabetes across four CD4+ subsets.

These receptors have no known antigen. Sample: naive CD4+ T cells from blood. These receptor sequences come from a man between 18 and 35 years old with type 1 diabetes.

Concerning this clone: Other DNA sequences of this sample code for an identical CDR3. The chain carries TRBV28 and TRBJ1-2; D not certain. CDR3 size: 12 residues. V gave up 5 bases and J gave up 4 bases, with 8 bases separating them. CDR1 MDHEN and CDR2 SYDVKM come from the germline V gene. The CDR3 bases are TGTGCCAGCAGTCTGAGAGCCTATGGCTACACCTTC. Its translation is CASSLRAYGYTF.

This clone was counted a few times. This rearrangement joins TRBV27 to TRBJ2-2, with TRBD1 as a possible D gene (5 bases). The CDR3 has 16 amino acids. Trimming removed 2 bases from V and 6 bases from J, with 16 bases in between. The germline gives CDR1 MNHEY, CDR2 SMNVEV (reference sequence). The CDR3 bases are TGTGCCAGCAGTTTAGGTTGGCAGGGAATCTCCGGGGAGCTGTTTTTT. Translation gives CASSLGWQGISGELFF.

The rearrangement joins TRBV29-1 to TRBJ2-5, with a weak D call TRBD2 (5 bases). The V end lost 7 bases, the J end lost 5 bases, and 11 bases lay between the germline ends. Per the germline V gene, CDR1 is SQVTM and CDR2 is ANQGSEA. The CDR3 has 11 amino acids. CDR3 residues: CSGARGETQYF. For the CDR3, the DNA is TGCAGCGGGGCCCGAGGGGAGACCCAGTACTTC.

This clone was counted only a few times. The gene calls are TRBV12-5 and TRBJ2-5; D is undetermined. CDR1 LGHNT and CDR2 FRNRAP come from the germline V gene. The CDR3 has 14 residues. The V end was cut by 8 bases, the J end by 5 bases, with 18 bases between. Written as DNA, the CDR3 is TGTGCTAGTTCCGATGCCGGCTCTCGGGAGACCCAGTACTTC. Amino acids: CASSDAGSRETQYF.

This clone was found a few times. The rearrangement uses TRBV2 and TRBJ1-5; no clear D gene. CDR1 is SNHLY, CDR2 FYNNEI, per germline. The CDR3 has 11 amino acids. Trimming pared 1 base from V and 12 bases from J, leaving 7 bases between. The CDR3 region has the DNA TGTGCCAGCAGTGAAGGGGCGATCCAGCATTTT. Residues: CASSEGAIQHF.

This clone came up a few times. The J gene is TRBJ2-7, the V gene TRBV5-6; TRBD1 is a possible D gene (5 bases). With 1 base removed from V and 4 bases from J, the gap between germline ends came to 21 bases. Germline V gene lookup returns CDR1 SGHDT and CDR2 YYEEEE. The CDR3 has 17 amino acids. CDR3 in DNA: TGTGCCAGCAGCTTGTTTGTGTCCGCGCAGGGAACATACGAGCAGTACTTC. It yields the protein CASSLFVSAQGTYEQYF. The whole variable domain, remainder taken from reference TRBV5-6 and TRBJ2-7, is DAGVTQSPTHLIKTRGQQVTLRCSPKSGHDTVSWYQQALGQGPQFIFQYYEEEERQRGNFPDRFSGHQFPNYSSELNVNALLLGDSALYLCASSLFVSAQGTYEQYFGPGTRLTVT.

Only a few counts were recorded for this clone. The genes are TRBV18 and TRBJ2-1; 9 nucleotides match TRBD2. Germline V CDR1 and CDR2: KGHSH, LQKENI. With 0 bases clipped from V and 4 bases from J, the junction kept 13 bases outside the gene matches. This CDR3 is built from 19 residues. The CDR3 region is CASSPPASASGTYYNEQFF. DNA for the CDR3: TGTGCCAGCTCACCACCCGCATCAGCTAGCGGGACTTATTACAATGAGCAGTTCTTC. The variable domain in full, with the rest retrieved from reference TRBV18 and TRBJ2-1, is NAGVMQNPRHLVRRRGQEARLRCSPMKGHSHVYWYRQLPEEGLKFMVYLQKENIIDESGMPKERFSAEFPKEGPSILRIQQVVRGDSAAYFCASSPPASASGTYYNEQFFGPGTRLTVL.

The chain combines TRBV15 with TRBJ2-1; 7 bases are shared with TRBD1. The V and J ends lost 7 bases and 2 bases, in that order; junction bases with no gene match: 5. The germline CDR1 and CDR2 sequences are LNHNV and YYDKDF (reference sequence). This CDR3 comprises 14 residues. The CDR3 sequence is CATTTGTAYNEQFF. The CDR3 bases are TGTGCCACCACCACCGGGACAGCCTACAATGAGCAGTTCTTC.

This chain connects TRBV7-2 to TRBJ2-7, with D maybe TRBD1 (6 bases). Germline lookup yields CDR1 SGHTA and CDR2 FQGNSA. Trimming took off 2 bases at V and 5 bases at J, with 13 bases between the two ends. The CDR3 is 14 amino acids. The CDR3 reads CASSLQWAGDEQYF. CDR3 sequence (DNA): TGTGCCAGCAGCTTACAATGGGCAGGGGACGAGCAGTACTTC.

This clone turned up a few times. The chain joins TRBV25-1 to TRBJ2-3; 10 bases line up with TRBD1. V trimming: 0 bases; J trimming: 1 base; junction bases outside the gene matches: 4. In germline, CDR1 is MGHDK, CDR2 SYGVNS. The CDR3 length is 17 residues. CDR3 sequence: CASSEYYGTGGTDTQYF. CDR3 DNA sequence: TGTGCCAGCAGTGAATATTACGGGACAGGGGGCACAGATACGCAGTATTTT.

The chain uses TRBV6-5 and TRBJ1-1; D unclear. V dropped 4 bases and J dropped 3 bases, with 6 bases sitting between them. CDR1 is MNHEY and CDR2 is SVGAGI in the germline V gene. This CDR3 has 12 amino acids. The CDR3 nucleotides are TGTGCCAGCAGTTCGTGGGACACTGAAGCTTTCTTT. This gives the protein CASSSWDTEAFF.

The chain is built from TRBV14 and TRBJ1-2; D unresolved. Trimming removed 4 bases at V and 8 bases at J, with 14 bases between. From germline, CDR1 is SGHDN and CDR2 FVKESK. This CDR3 comprises 13 residues. CDR3 in DNA: TGTGCCAGCAGCCCCCGTGCGAGCGGAGGCTACACCTTC. Its protein product is CASSPRASGGYTF. The entire variable domain, with the rest obtained from reference TRBV14 and TRBJ1-2, is as follows: EAGVTQFPSHSVIEKGQTVTLRCDPISGHDNLYWYRRVMGKEIKFLLHFVKESKQDESGMPNNRFLAERTGGTYSTLKVQPAELEDSGVYFCASSPRASGGYTFGSGTRLTVV.

The gene calls are TRBV6-5 and TRBJ2-7; weak D call: TRBD1 (6 bases). V was cut by 7 bases and J by 0 bases, with 13 bases left in between. Looked up from germline, CDR1 is MNHEY and CDR2 is SVGAGI. The CDR3 has 14 residues. CDR3 nucleotide sequence: TGTGCCAGCAAAGGTCGGGACACCTCCTACGAGCAGTACTTC. This encodes CASKGRDTSYEQYF.

This rearrangement joins TRBV20-1 to TRBJ2-7; weak D call: TRBD2 (6 bases). CDR3 length: 11 amino acids. V lost 7 bases, J lost 2 bases, and 9 bases lay in between. The germline CDR1 and CDR2 sequences are DFQATT and SNEGSKA (reference sequence). In DNA form, the CDR3 reads TGCAGTGTAGCTAGCGCCTACGAGCAGTACTTC. This encodes CSVASAYEQYF.

This clone was observed a handful of times. V gene TRBV30 combines with J gene TRBJ2-5, with 8 bases identical to TRBD1. The CDR3 contains 15 residues. Germline trimming cut 2 bases from V and 3 bases from J; bases unmatched to any gene: 8. CDR1 and CDR2 from the germline V gene are GTSNPN and SVGIG (reference sequence). CDR3 DNA: TGTGCCTGGAGTATAAGGACAGGGACTGAAGAGACCCAGTACTTC. This translates into CAWSIRTGTEETQYF.

The chain couples TRBV5-6 to TRBJ1-2; D is unresolved. The germline V and J ends were trimmed by 2 bases and 8 bases, with 13 bases remaining between them. The germline gives CDR1 SGHDT, CDR2 YYEEEE. The CDR3 spans 13 residues. CDR3 in DNA: TGTGCCAGCAGCTTATTGCTCTCTATGGGCTACACCTTC. Translated, it gives CASSLLLSMGYTF. Full variable domain (outside the CDR3, taken from reference TRBV5-6 and TRBJ1-2): DAGVTQSPTHLIKTRGQQVTLRCSPKSGHDTVSWYQQALGQGPQFIFQYYEEEERQRGNFPDRFSGHQFPNYSSELNVNALLLGDSALYLCASSLLLSMGYTFGSGTRLTVV.

The chain couples TRBV15 to TRBJ1-6; D call uncertain. Trimming pared 8 bases from V and 6 bases from J, leaving 8 bases between. Germline V gene sequence: CDR1 LNHNV, CDR2 YYDKDF (reference sequence). The CDR3 length is 12 residues. DNA of the CDR3: TGTGCCACCGGACGGAGTAATTCACCCCTCCACTTT. Its protein product is CATGRSNSPLHF.